This paragraph covers one T cell receptor beta chain sequence. What this receptor recognizes is not known. No clone much larger than this one lies a single base away; base qualities are absent. Other DNA sequences within the sample encode an identical CDR3. The germline V gene (reference sequence) yields GTSNPN for CDR1 and SVGIG for CDR2. V loses 5 bases, J loses 7 bases, and the germline ends lie 6 bases apart. The CDR3 covers 11 residues, taking in both the cysteine and the phenylalanine. Of all the DNA, just the CDR3 is kept, 33 bases in frame from base 1. CD4+ T cells from unexposed donors were collected before the COVID-19 pandemic (2011-2018). Naive and memory CD4+ T cells were separated from cryopreserved PBMCs by CD4 enrichment followed by EasySep naive CD4+ T cell enrichment. Leukapheresis product for the unexposed donors was bought commercially. Ficoll-Paque PLUS gradient centrifugation was used to isolate PBMCs from leukapheresis product or whole blood. PBMCs were either cryopreserved at -140 degrees C or used fresh in the expansion assay. The QIAamp Micro DNA Kit was used to extract genomic DNA from the CD4+ T cells.

Uncultured naive and memory CD4+ T cell DNA received deep-resolution immunoSEQ TCR-beta sequencing. The paper's data handling went like this. During preprocessing, nonproductive sequences were removed, as were CDR3s that did not start with C, did not end with F or W, or were shorter than 7 amino acids. Cultured and uncultured naive and memory CD4+ repertoires were searched for CDR3s previously identified as spike- and CEF-reactive. CDR3 homology was measured as pairwise Levenshtein distance, computed with the stringdist R package after trimming three terminal residues from each end. TCRdb took over this immuneACCESS table, retaining in-frame rearrangements with V and J assigned. Such tables are incomplete; in checked studies, under half of the missing clones stem from an unresolved V gene, and the remainder is unexplained. The DNA was the basis for D and trimming; V, J and clone size are from that table. Across this sample there are some 65,000 clones, with about 87% seen only once. Roughly 1.5% of the sample lies in the top ten.

This entry is derived from a study of CD4 T cells in relation to SARS-CoV-2 and coronaviruses (dated by TCRdb to 2020 to 2022). Turning to the overall study: Using patient-derived lymphoblastoid cell lines, the shared crossreactive spike epitopes were mapped to their HLA restriction. At the level of individual TCR clonotypes, the study evaluated whether memory CD4+ T cells crossreact between the spike proteins of SARS-CoV-2 and those of common cold coronaviruses. The Adaptive Biotechnologies TCR-sequencing kit was used to sequence samples from a few pre-COVID donors and the naive versus memory experiments, while other data came from Illumina-based sequencing. A different, Illumina-based TCR-beta assay was used to sequence expansion assays from other donors in the study.

The research as a whole found: Crossreactivity analysis was centred on spike protein, so crossreactivity against other viral proteins was not assessed. Pre-pandemic and post-infection samples were not both contributed by any donor, so tracing of the source of pre-existing responses was limited. Naive versus memory sequencing indicated the assay detects memory recall responses rather than primary responses primed during culture. Around 65% of donors had memory CD4+ clonotypes that crossrecognized SARS-CoV-2 and at least one common cold coronavirus spike. The study was constrained by small numbers of patients and of tested TCRs. Compared with monoreactive clones, crossreactive clones had significantly weaker SARS-CoV-2-driven expansion, a result consistent with antigenic imprinting.

The rearrangement combines TRBV30 with TRBJ1-6; a confident D gene designation cannot be given. The sequenced sample consisted of memory CD4+ T cells from PBMCs. The sample's cell subset or site, from its label and the paper: memory (non-naive) CD4+ T cells. This clonotype was obtained from a human donor in good health. The nucleotide sequence is given as TGTGCCTGGGCCGAGAATTCACCCCTCCACTTT. Translation gives CAWAENSPLHF.